This T cell receptor beta chain originates from a study of response to subunit inactivated influenza vaccine. Study-level findings and limits: Only a handful of new T cells, the authors suggested, are recruited with each seasonal influenza vaccination.

The V gene lost 3 bases and the J gene lost 6 bases, with 12 bases spanning the gap. The CDR3 runs 13 residues. Per germline, CDR1 SGHVS and CDR2 FNYEAQ. One entry per CDR3 protein results from TCRdb running MiXCR on the RT-PCR reads. Among a few hundred thousand distinct CDR3 sequences listed, 21% were seen once. In its sample, this clonotype was seen a few times. Its target is not known. The TCR originated in a man aged 45 to 70 who received an inactivated influenza vaccine. The sequences come from PBMCs from blood, collected 21 months after vaccination. The V and J genes are TRBV7-6 and TRBJ2-7; D unresolved. This CDR3 is CASSFQEISEQYF. In DNA, the CDR3 is TGTGCCAGCAGCTTCCAGGAAATCAGCGAGCAGTACTTC.